Sequencing of this T cell receptor beta chain was carried out in a study of regulatory T cells in long-lasting Graves disease. CDR3-region Arm-PCR and iRepertoire HTBI primers produced the TCR beta libraries. Each CDR3 protein gets one entry after TCRdb re-called the multiplex PCR reads with MiXCR. The sample yields 350,000 to 450,000 distinct CDR3 sequences, 10% to 15% seen once. There are many counts of this clonotype. CDR3 length equals 13 residues. Trimming shortened V by 5 bases and J by 1 base, and 8 bases separated the two germline ends. Noted time point: newly diagnosed GD, antithyroid drugs for less than 3 months. RNA from PBMCs was the source of the TCR library. These data also featured in a second study, about T cells in Graves' hyperthyroidism and ophthalmopathy. As that study records: The HTBI primer set was used in a first-round RT-PCR of the TCR CDR3.

The chain joins TRBV12-3 or TRBV12-4 to TRBJ1-1; maybe TRBD1 (6 bases). The sequence came from a woman aged 18-35 years with Graves disease. The sequencing used peripheral blood mononuclear cells (PBMCs), collected at new diagnosis, from a patient treated with antithyroid drugs. The CDR3 is CASSRGRNTEAFF. DNA for the CDR3: TGTGCCAGCAGTCGGGGGCGGAACACTGAAGCTTTCTTT.